Sequencing of this TCR beta chain was carried out in a study of shared clonotypes between healthy human individuals. Clones were read by immunoSEQ multiplex PCR, and TCRdb kept only the in-frame ones, dropping some. The data hold around 1.9 million clones, with about 92% observed a single time. CD45RO-negative, CCR7-positively selected cells formed the naive CD8 fraction, excluding terminally differentiated effector memory CD45RA+ cells. This clone appeared once. The antigen remains unidentified. The V end lost 4 bases, the J end lost 4 bases, and 17 bases lay between the germline ends. The CDR3 loop spans 14 amino acids. CDR1 SQVTM and CDR2 ANQGSEA come from the germline V gene. Study conclusions and caveats: The small donor group covered limited genetic and exposure diversity.

The TCR was taken from a man between 18 and 29 years old in good health. Some clones in this sample may be carry-over from other donors' samples. The chain carries TRBV29-1 and TRBJ2-7, with a tentative D call TRBD2 (6 bases). The sample was naive CD8+ T cells from PBMCs. The CDR3 spells CSVVGGEGFYEQYF. Here the CDR3 DNA reads TGCAGCGTTGTCGGGGGTGAGGGGTTTTACGAGCAGTACTTC.